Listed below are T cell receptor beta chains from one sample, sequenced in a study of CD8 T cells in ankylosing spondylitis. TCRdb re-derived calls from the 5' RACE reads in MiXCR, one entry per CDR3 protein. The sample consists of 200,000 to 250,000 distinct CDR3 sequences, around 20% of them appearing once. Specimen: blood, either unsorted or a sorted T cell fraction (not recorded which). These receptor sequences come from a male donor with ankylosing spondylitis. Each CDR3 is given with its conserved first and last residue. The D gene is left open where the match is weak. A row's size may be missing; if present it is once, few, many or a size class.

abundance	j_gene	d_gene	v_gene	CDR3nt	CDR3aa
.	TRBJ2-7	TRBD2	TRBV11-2	TGTGCCAGCAGCTTAATGCTAGCGGGAGATCACGAGCAGTACTTC	CASSLMLAGDHEQYF
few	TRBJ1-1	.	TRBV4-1	TGCGCCAGCAGCCAACCCTACCGGACTTCTCAAGAGGCTGAAGCTTTCTTT	CASSQPYRTSQEAEAFF
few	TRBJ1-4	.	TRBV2	TGTGCCAGCAGGGTTTTTAATGAAAAACTGTTTTTT	CASRVFNEKLFF
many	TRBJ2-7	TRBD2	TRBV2	TGTGCCAGCAGTGAATTCGGGAGGGAGTACGAGCAGTACTTC	CASSEFGREYEQYF
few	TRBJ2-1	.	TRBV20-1	TGCAGTGCTAGACCCAACCCGGGCACCGTAAGCTCCTACAATGAGCAGTTCTTC	CSARPNPGTVSSYNEQFF
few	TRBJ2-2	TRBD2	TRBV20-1	TGCAGTGCAACCCACGAGGGGAGGGAGACCGGGGAGCTGTTTTTT	CSATHEGRETGELFF
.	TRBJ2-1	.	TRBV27	TGTGCCAGCAGCTTACGAGGAGATGAGCAGTTCTTC	CASSLRGDEQFF
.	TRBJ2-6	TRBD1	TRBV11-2	TGTGCCAGCAGGAACTGGGGACAGGAGATCTCTGGGGCCAACGTCCTGACTTTC	CASRNWGQEISGANVLTF
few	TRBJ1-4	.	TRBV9	TGTGCCAGCAGCCCGGGGGGGTCAGGGAATGAAAAACTGTTTTTT	CASSPGGSGNEKLFF
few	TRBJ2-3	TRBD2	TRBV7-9	TGTGCCAGCAGCTCCCTTCCGGGGGGGGATACGCAGTATTTT	CASSSLPGGDTQYF
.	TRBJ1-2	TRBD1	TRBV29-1	TGCAGCGCCCCGGGACAGGGGAATGGCTACACCTTC	CSAPGQGNGYTF
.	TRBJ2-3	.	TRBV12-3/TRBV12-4	TGTGCCAGCAGTTTAGGTCAAATTGCCCTGACTAGCACAGATACGCAGTATTTT	CASSLGQIALTSTDTQYF
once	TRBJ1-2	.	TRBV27	TGTGCCAGCAGTTTTGGGATGACGAACTATGGCTACACCTTC	CASSFGMTNYGYTF
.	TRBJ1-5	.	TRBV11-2	TGTGCCAGCAGCTTAGTTGGGGGGGCAAATCAGCCCCAGCATTTT	CASSLVGGANQPQHF
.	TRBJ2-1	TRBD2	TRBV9	TGTGCCAGCAGCCCCACATATACAAAGGGACTATCGACCACAATATACAATGAGCAGTTCTTC	CASSPTYTKGLSTTIYNEQFF
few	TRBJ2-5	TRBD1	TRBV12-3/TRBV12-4	TGTGCCAGCAGTTCCGGGACAGGGGACTCCCGGGAGGGTCTACAAGAGACCCAGTACTTC	CASSSGTGDSREGLQETQYF